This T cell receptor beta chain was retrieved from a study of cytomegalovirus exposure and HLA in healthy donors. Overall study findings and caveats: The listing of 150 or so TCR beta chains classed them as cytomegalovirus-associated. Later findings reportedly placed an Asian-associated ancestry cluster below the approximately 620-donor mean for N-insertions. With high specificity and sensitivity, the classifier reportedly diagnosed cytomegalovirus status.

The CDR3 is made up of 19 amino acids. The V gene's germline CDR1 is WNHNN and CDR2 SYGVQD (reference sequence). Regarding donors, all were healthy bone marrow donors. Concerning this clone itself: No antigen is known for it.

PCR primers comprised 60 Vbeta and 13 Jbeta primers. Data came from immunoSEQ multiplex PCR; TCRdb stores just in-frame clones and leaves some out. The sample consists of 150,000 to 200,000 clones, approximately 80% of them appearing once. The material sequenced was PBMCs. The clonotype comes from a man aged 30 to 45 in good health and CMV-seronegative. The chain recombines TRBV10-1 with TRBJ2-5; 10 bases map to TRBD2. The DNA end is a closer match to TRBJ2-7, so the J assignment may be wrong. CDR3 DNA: TGCGCCAGCAGTGAGGAGGCGGACCTGGGACTAGCGTCCTCCTACGAGCAGTACTTC. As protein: CASSEEADLGLASSYEQYF.